What follows is one T cell receptor beta chain and its context. This sample was taken from a study of graft-versus-host responses after intestinal transplantation. General study points: Researchers found GvH clones in recipient marrow, and some showed up first in ileum or blood. The study associated peak circulating GvH clone levels with early post-transplant HvG declines.

Responders (about 200,000, CFSE-labeled) were co-plated with about 200,000 irradiated, violet-dye-labeled stimulators. CD4 and CD8 responders that proliferated in the reaction were FACS-sorted. Germline CDR1 is SGHAT and CDR2 is FQNNGV. Trimming took 3 bases from V and 5 from J, leaving 10 bases between them. CDR3 length equals 14 residues. Sequenced by immunoSEQ multiplex PCR; TCRdb stores in-frame clones only, minus some. The repertoire holds 14,000 or so clones, with approximately 33% as singletons. The genes are TRBV11-2 and TRBJ2-2; TRBD1 might be the D (6 bases). Sequenced here: alloreactive CD4+ T cells from a mixed lymphocyte reaction culture, sampled before intestinal transplant. Documented subset: CFSE-low proliferating T cells sorted from approximately 6-day pre-transplant mixed lymphocyte reaction (GvH or HvG direction). This TCR derives from a human patient who received an intestinal transplant. In DNA form, the CDR3 reads TGTGCCAGCAGCTTCGGACAGATTACCGGGGAGCTGTTTTTT. This encodes CASSFGQITGELFF. The full variable domain, completed using reference TRBV11-2 and TRBJ2-2, is EAGVAQSPRYKIIEKRQSVAFWCNPISGHATLYWYQQILGQGPKLLIQFQNNGVVDDSQLPKDRFSAERLKGVDSTLKIQPAKLEDSAVYLCASSFGQITGELFFGEGSRLTVL.